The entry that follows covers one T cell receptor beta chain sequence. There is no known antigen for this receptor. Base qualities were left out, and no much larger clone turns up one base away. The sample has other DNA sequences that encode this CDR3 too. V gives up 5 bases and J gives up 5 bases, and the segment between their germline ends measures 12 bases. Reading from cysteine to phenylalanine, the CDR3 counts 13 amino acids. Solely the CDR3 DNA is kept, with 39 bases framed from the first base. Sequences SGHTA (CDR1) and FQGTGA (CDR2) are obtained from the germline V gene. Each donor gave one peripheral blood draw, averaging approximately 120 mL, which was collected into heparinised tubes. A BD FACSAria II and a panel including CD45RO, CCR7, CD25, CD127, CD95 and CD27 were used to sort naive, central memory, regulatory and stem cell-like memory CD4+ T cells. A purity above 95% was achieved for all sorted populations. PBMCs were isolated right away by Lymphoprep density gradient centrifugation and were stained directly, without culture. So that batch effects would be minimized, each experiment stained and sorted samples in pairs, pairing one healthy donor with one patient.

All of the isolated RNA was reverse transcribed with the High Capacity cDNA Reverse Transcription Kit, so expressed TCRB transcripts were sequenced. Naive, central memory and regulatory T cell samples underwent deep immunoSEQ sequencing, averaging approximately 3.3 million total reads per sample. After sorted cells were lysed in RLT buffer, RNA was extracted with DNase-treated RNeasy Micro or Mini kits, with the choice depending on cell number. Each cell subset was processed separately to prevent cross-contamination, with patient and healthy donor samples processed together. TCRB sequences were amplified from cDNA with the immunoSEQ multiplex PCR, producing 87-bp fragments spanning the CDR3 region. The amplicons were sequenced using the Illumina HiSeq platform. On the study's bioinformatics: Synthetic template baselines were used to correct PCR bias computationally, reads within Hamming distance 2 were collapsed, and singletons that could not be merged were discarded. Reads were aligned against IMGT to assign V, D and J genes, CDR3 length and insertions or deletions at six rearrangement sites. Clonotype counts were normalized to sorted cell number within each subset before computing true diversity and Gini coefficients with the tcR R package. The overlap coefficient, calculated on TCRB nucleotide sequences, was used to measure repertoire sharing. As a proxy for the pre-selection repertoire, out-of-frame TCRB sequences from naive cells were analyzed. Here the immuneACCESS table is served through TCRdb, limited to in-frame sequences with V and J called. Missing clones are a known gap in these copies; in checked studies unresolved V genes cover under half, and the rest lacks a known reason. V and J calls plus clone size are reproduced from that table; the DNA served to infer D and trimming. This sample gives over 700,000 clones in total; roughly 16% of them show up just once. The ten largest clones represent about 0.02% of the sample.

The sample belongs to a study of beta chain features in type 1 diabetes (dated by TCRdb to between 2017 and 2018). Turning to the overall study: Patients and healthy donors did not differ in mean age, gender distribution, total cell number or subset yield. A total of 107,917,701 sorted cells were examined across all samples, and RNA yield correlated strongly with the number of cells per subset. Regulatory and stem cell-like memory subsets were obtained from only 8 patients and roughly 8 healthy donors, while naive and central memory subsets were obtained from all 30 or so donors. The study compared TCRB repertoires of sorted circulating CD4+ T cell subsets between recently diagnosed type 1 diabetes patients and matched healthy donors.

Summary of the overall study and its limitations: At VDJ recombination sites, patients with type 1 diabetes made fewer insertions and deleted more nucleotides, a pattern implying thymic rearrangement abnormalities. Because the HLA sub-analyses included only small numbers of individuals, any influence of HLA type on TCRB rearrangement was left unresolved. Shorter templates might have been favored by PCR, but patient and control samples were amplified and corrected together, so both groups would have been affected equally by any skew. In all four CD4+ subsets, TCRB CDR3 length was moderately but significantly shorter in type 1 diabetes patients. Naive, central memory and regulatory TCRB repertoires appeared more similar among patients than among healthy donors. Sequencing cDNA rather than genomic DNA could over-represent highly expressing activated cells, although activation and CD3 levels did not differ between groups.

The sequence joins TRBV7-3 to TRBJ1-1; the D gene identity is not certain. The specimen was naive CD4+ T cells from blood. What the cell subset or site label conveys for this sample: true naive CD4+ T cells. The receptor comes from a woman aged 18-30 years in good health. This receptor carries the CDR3 CASSPGGRTEAFF. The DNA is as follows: TGTGCCAGCAGCCCGGGAGGGAGGACTGAAGCTTTCTTT. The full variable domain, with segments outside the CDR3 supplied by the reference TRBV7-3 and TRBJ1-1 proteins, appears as GAGVSQTPSNKVTEKGKYVELRCDPISGHTALYWYRQSLGQGPEFLIYFQGTGAADDSGLPNDRFFAVRPEGSVSTLKIQRTERGDSAVYLCASSPGGRTEAFFGQGTRLTVV.